This T cell receptor beta chain came from a study of blood T cell repertoires in COVID-19. Study summary: In each case, the material was cDNA or gDNA derived from T cells, B-cell-depleted T cells, or PBMCs.

Original processing notes: The authors estimated nucleated cell counts from reference gene primer amplification. Data came from immunoSEQ multiplex PCR; TCRdb stores just in-frame clones and leaves some out. That table gives V, J and clone size, and the DNA gave D and trimming. The sample consists of 200,000 to 300,000 clones, about nine tenths of them appearing once. This CDR3 spans 14 amino acids. The V and J ends lost 0 bases and 4 bases respectively, with 10 bases between them. Germline V gene data show CDR1 as LNHNV and CDR2 as YYDKDF (reference sequence). This clone was counted between two and nine times.

Sequencing was carried out using peripheral blood. The chain has TRBV15 and TRBJ2-7, with TRBD1 as a possible D gene (5 bases). The TCR was taken from a man aged 60-69 years who had recovered from COVID-19. CDR3 residues: CATSRDRTIYEQYF. CDR3 nucleotide sequence: TGTGCCACCAGCAGAGATAGGACAATTTACGAGCAGTACTTC.